A selection of T cell receptor beta chains follows, all from one sample in a study of Graves' ophthalmopathy and Graves' hyperthyroidism. TCRdb used MiXCR to reprocess the multiplex PCR reads, holding one entry per CDR3 protein. The sample has about 50,000 distinct CDR3 sequences, approximately 45% seen once; the top ten hold approximately 4.8%. The sequenced material came from peripheral blood. The receptors originated from an adult woman with Graves' ophthalmopathy. Both conserved end residues are part of each CDR3. A D gene is named only where the DNA matches it firmly. A clone size is listed for some rows: how often the clone was seen (once, few, many), or a class if it is expanded.

j_call: TRBJ2-6; v_call: TRBV20-1; clone_size: medium-sized; d_call: NA; cdr3_aa: CSAGLVLTF; cdr3_nt: TGCAGTGCCGGATTGGTCCTGACTTTC
j_call: TRBJ1-1; v_call: TRBV20-1; clone_size: many; d_call: TRBD1; cdr3_aa: CSAFDRGSTEAFF; cdr3_nt: TGCAGTGCCTTTGACAGGGGATCCACTGAAGCTTTCTTT
j_call: TRBJ2-3; v_call: TRBV7-9; clone_size: NA; d_call: NA; cdr3_aa: CASSLWRDSTDTQYF; cdr3_nt: TGTGCCAGCAGCTTGTGGCGGGATAGCACAGATACGCAGTATTTT
j_call: TRBJ1-6; v_call: TRBV5-4; clone_size: NA; d_call: TRBD1; cdr3_aa: CASRTRDRSSPLHF; cdr3_nt: TGTGCCAGCCGAACCCGGGACAGAAGTTCACCCCTCCACTTT
j_call: TRBJ2-2; v_call: TRBV20-1; clone_size: many; d_call: NA; cdr3_aa: CSAPGPENTGELFF; cdr3_nt: TGCAGTGCCCCGGGACCAGAGAACACCGGGGAGCTGTTTTTT
j_call: TRBJ2-7; v_call: TRBV12-3/TRBV12-4; clone_size: many; d_call: TRBD2; cdr3_aa: CASSPSGNSYEQYF; cdr3_nt: TGTGCCAGCAGTCCGAGCGGGAACTCCTACGAGCAGTACTTC
j_call: TRBJ2-3; v_call: TRBV25-1; clone_size: NA; d_call: TRBD2; cdr3_aa: CASNQPGLAGDTQYF; cdr3_nt: TGTGCCAGCAATCAACCGGGACTAGCGGGAGATACGCAGTATTTT
j_call: TRBJ2-7; v_call: TRBV6-5; clone_size: many; d_call: TRBD2; cdr3_aa: CASSSALLAGGSYEQYF; cdr3_nt: TGTGCCAGCAGTTCAGCCTTGTTAGCGGGAGGGTCCTACGAGCAGTACTTC
j_call: TRBJ2-5; v_call: TRBV28; clone_size: many; d_call: TRBD2; cdr3_aa: CASSSQALGLAGGKTQYF; cdr3_nt: TGTGCCAGCAGTTCCCAGGCCCTTGGGCTAGCGGGAGGGAAGACCCAGTACTTC
j_call: TRBJ1-5; v_call: TRBV10-3; clone_size: medium-sized; d_call: TRBD1; cdr3_aa: CAISDGQGRGQPQHF; cdr3_nt: TGTGCCATCAGTGATGGACAGGGAAGGGGTCAGCCCCAGCATTTT
j_call: TRBJ2-2; v_call: TRBV6-2/TRBV6-3; clone_size: many; d_call: NA; cdr3_aa: CASSSGLAGELFF; cdr3_nt: TGTGCCAGCAGTTCAGGGTTAGCCGGGGAGCTGTTTTTT
j_call: TRBJ2-2; v_call: TRBV6-4; clone_size: NA; d_call: TRBD2; cdr3_aa: CASSGSSGSTRELFF; cdr3_nt: TGTGCCAGCAGTGGCTCTAGCGGGAGCACCAGGGAGCTGTTTTTT
j_call: TRBJ2-3; v_call: TRBV5-1; clone_size: NA; d_call: TRBD1; cdr3_aa: CASSPKGGVYNEQYF; cdr3_nt: TGCGCCAGCAGCCCGAAAGGGGGCGTATACAATGAGCAGTATTTT
j_call: TRBJ1-6; v_call: TRBV19; clone_size: few; d_call: TRBD1; cdr3_aa: CASSEDRGSPLHF; cdr3_nt: TGTGCCAGTAGTGAAGACAGGGGTTCACCCCTCCACTTT
j_call: TRBJ2-3; v_call: TRBV12-3/TRBV12-4; clone_size: many; d_call: TRBD2; cdr3_aa: CASSLAGTSEGDTQCF; cdr3_nt: TGTGCCAGCAGCCTTGCCGGGACTAGCGAAGGAGATACGCAGTGTTTT
j_call: TRBJ2-1; v_call: TRBV11-2; clone_size: NA; d_call: TRBD2; cdr3_aa: CASSLFPSAGGSTDTQFF; cdr3_nt: TGTGCCAGCAGCCTTTTTCCCTCAGCGGGAGGGAGCACAGATACGCAGTTCTTC
j_call: TRBJ2-7; v_call: TRBV6-1; clone_size: NA; d_call: TRBD2; cdr3_aa: CASSVIAGGYEQYF; cdr3_nt: TGTGCCAGCAGTGTGATAGCGGGAGGGTACGAGCAGTACTTC
j_call: TRBJ2-3; v_call: TRBV7-2; clone_size: medium-sized; d_call: NA; cdr3_aa: CASTPVGITDTQYF; cdr3_nt: TGTGCCAGCACCCCCGTGGGGATTACAGATACGCAGTATTTT
j_call: TRBJ2-3; v_call: TRBV9; clone_size: many; d_call: NA; cdr3_aa: CASSLRDGNTDTQYF; cdr3_nt: TGTGCCAGCAGCCTCCGGGACGGAAACACAGATACGCAGTATTTT
j_call: TRBJ2-1; v_call: TRBV7-9; clone_size: NA; d_call: NA; cdr3_aa: CASSYPPPQGEVNEQFF; cdr3_nt: TGTGCCAGCAGTTACCCCCCCCCCCAAGGGGAAGTGAATGAGCAGTTCTTC
j_call: TRBJ2-2; v_call: TRBV24-1; clone_size: many; d_call: NA; cdr3_aa: CATSGWGDANTGELFF; cdr3_nt: TGTGCCACCAGTGGTTGGGGAGACGCGAACACCGGGGAGCTGTTTTTT
j_call: TRBJ2-1; v_call: TRBV7-2; clone_size: NA; d_call: NA; cdr3_aa: CASSLRHQETREQFF; cdr3_nt: TGTGCCAGCAGCTTACGACACCAAGAGACACGTGAGCAGTTCTTC
j_call: TRBJ1-3; v_call: TRBV7-2; clone_size: NA; d_call: NA; cdr3_aa: CASSLRGGNSGNTIYF; cdr3_nt: TGTGCCAGCAGCTTAAGGGGAGGGAACTCTGGAAACACCATATATTTT
j_call: TRBJ2-1; v_call: TRBV11-2; clone_size: NA; d_call: TRBD2; cdr3_aa: CASSLDPGTSGREEQFF; cdr3_nt: TGTGCCAGCAGCTTAGATCCAGGGACTAGCGGGAGGGAAGAGCAGTTCTTC
j_call: TRBJ1-5; v_call: TRBV19; clone_size: once; d_call: TRBD1; cdr3_aa: CASRLTGYSNQPQHF; cdr3_nt: TGTGCCAGTAGGCTGACAGGGTATAGCAATCAGCCCCAGCATTTT
j_call: TRBJ1-1; v_call: TRBV2; clone_size: many; d_call: NA; cdr3_aa: CASSGVVPWTFF; cdr3_nt: TGTGCCAGCAGTGGGGTAGTCCCTTGGACTTTCTTT
j_call: TRBJ2-6; v_call: TRBV6-5; clone_size: NA; d_call: NA; cdr3_aa: CASSSTGGTNVLTF; cdr3_nt: TGTGCCAGCAGTTCTACAGGAGGGACTAACGTCCTGACTTTC
j_call: TRBJ2-7; v_call: TRBV4-1; clone_size: many; d_call: TRBD2; cdr3_aa: CASSQDRLADEQYF; cdr3_nt: TGCGCCAGCAGCCAAGACCGACTAGCGGACGAGCAGTACTTC